This T cell receptor (beta chain) was recovered during a study of response to subunit inactivated influenza vaccine. Study-level results: Seasonal influenza vaccination, on each occasion, was suggested by the authors to recruit few new T cells.

This clonotype was picked up many times. Its matching antigen is unknown. TCRdb fed the RT-PCR reads into MiXCR, producing one record per CDR3 protein. This sample yields approximately 570,000 distinct CDR3 sequences, of which roughly 8.2% are seen a single time; over 10% belongs to the top ten. Per the germline V gene, CDR1 is SGHTA and CDR2 is FQGTGA. The CDR3 loop spans 12 amino acids. V dropped 3 bases and J dropped 5 bases, with 5 bases sitting between them. V is TRBV7-3 and J is TRBJ2-1, with D uncertain. This receptor was taken from a man between 50 and 75 years old who received an inactivated influenza vaccine. The specimen comprised PBMCs from blood, sampled 23 to 25 months after vaccination. Here the CDR3 DNA reads TGTGCCAGCAGCTTCCTTAACAATGAGCAGTTCTTC. Translation gives CASSFLNNEQFF.